The source of this T cell receptor (beta chain) is a study of blood T cell repertoires in COVID-19. From germline, CDR1 is SGHRS and CDR2 YFSETQ. V dropped 4 bases and J dropped 8 bases, with 16 bases sitting between them. The CDR3 sequence is 15 residues long. Sequencing was performed with immunoSEQ multiplex PCR; in TCRdb, only in-frame clones are kept and a portion is missing. The sample yields about 190,000 clones, around 77% seen once. The specimen was peripheral blood. The receptor was isolated from a man aged 60 to 75 with active or convalescent COVID-19. The chain combines TRBV5-1 with TRBJ1-6, with a weak D call TRBD1 (6 bases). The CDR3 DNA reads as TGCGCCAGCAGCCTACAGGGATTTGACTATTCACCCCTCCACTTT. Protein: CASSLQGFDYSPLHF.